The 14 T cell receptor beta chains reported below all come from one sample, sequenced in a study of T-cell memory formation after mild COVID-19. TCRdb fed the 5' RACE reads into MiXCR, producing one record per CDR3 protein. The sample carries some 600,000 distinct CDR3 sequences, around a sixth recorded once. The sequencing input was PBMCs or a T cell subset sorted from them (not recorded which). The receptor set was obtained from an adult woman who had mild COVID-19 (a few samples of this study predate the infection). Cell type and time point are not known.

The chain couples TRBV6-5 to TRBJ1-2; 8 positions agree with TRBD1. The CDR3 length is 17 residues. CDR1 and CDR2 (germline): MNHEY, SVGAGI. Losses at the gene ends were 2 bases for V and 6 bases for J; bases not matched to a gene: 14. CDR3 amino acids: CASSYNPYLGQGNGYTF. The DNA for the CDR3 is TGTGCCAGCAGTTACAACCCTTATCTTGGACAGGGAAATGGCTACACCTTC.

This clonotype was seen more than once but under ten times. The gene calls are TRBV5-1 and TRBJ2-1; 14 nucleotides align to TRBD2. Germline CDR1 and CDR2: SGHRS and YFSETQ. Trimming at V came to 6 bases and at J to 0 bases, leaving 14 bases not matched to a gene. The CDR3 extends over 20 amino acids. CDR3 nucleotide sequence: TGCGCCAGCACCTTCCCGACTAGCGGGGGGGCCGCCTACTCCTACAATGAGCAGTTCTTC. Protein sequence: CASTFPTSGGAAYSYNEQFF.

V usage is TRBV24-1 and J usage is TRBJ2-1; 9 positions agree with TRBD2. The germline gives CDR1 KGHDR, CDR2 SFDVKD. This CDR3 has 15 amino acids. The ends lost 5 bases at V and 5 bases at J; junction bases unmatched: 6. The chain's CDR3 is CATSVLAGGNNEQFF. The CDR3 coding sequence is TGTGCCACCAGTGTACTAGCGGGTGGTAACAATGAGCAGTTCTTC.

This clonotype has a handful of counts. V gene TRBV7-9 combines with J gene TRBJ1-1; no firm D call. The CDR3 runs to 15 residues. Deletions cut 5 bases from V and 3 bases from J, with 16 bases between. Per germline, CDR1 SEHNR and CDR2 FQNEAQ (reference sequence). The CDR3 sequence: CASSEVPVRDTEAFF. The CDR3 DNA reads as TGTGCCAGCAGCGAGGTGCCAGTGCGGGACACTGAAGCTTTCTTT.

The sample holds a few counts of this clonotype. CDR3 residues: CASSLQVDEKLFF. In nucleotides, the CDR3 is TGCGCCAGCAGCTTACAGGTGGATGAAAAACTGTTTTTT. This sequence joins TRBV5-1 and TRBJ1-4, with D perhaps matching TRBD1 (5 bases). The CDR3 is 13 residues long. Trimming shortened V by 2 bases and J by 6 bases, and 8 bases separated the two germline ends. Germline V gene lookup returns CDR1 SGHRS and CDR2 YFSETQ.

The chain employs TRBV7-8 and TRBJ2-2; D call uncertain. There are 15 residues in the CDR3. Germline V lookup: CDR1 SGHVS, CDR2 FQNEAQ. V was cut by 6 bases and J by 0 bases, with 11 bases left in between. The CDR3 DNA reads TGTGCCAGCAGTTCCGGGCTAACGAACACCGGGGAGCTGTTTTTT. Translating gives CASSSGLTNTGELFF.

The V call is TRBV12-3 or TRBV12-4, the J call TRBJ1-2; tentatively, D is TRBD1 (6 bases). The V end was cut by 5 bases, the J end by 4 bases, with 17 bases between. This CDR3 has 15 residues. The CDR3 loop reads CASSTLIQGTYGYTF. The CDR3 DNA reads as TGTGCCAGCAGTACACTAATACAGGGCACCTATGGCTACACCTTC.

This clonotype has more than one count but fewer than ten. The CDR3 loop is CASSQAQGTTEAFF. CDR3 nucleotides: TGTGCCAGCAGCCAAGCACAGGGGACCACTGAAGCTTTCTTT. The chain is built from TRBV14 and TRBJ1-1, with 7 positions matching TRBD1. The CDR3 contains 14 residues. Germline CDR1 SGHDN, CDR2 FVKESK. The J segment lost 4 bases and the V segment lost 1 base, leaving 3 bases of the junction unmatched.

The chain combines TRBV7-9 with TRBJ1-2; D gene ambiguous. Germline-derived CDR1 and CDR2 are SEHNR and FQNEAQ (reference sequence). Trimming removed 3 bases from V and 4 bases from J, with 9 bases in between. The CDR3 contains 13 residues. Here the CDR3 DNA reads TGTGCCAGCAGCTTGGACGGTTTCTATGGCTACACCTTC. Translating it yields CASSLDGFYGYTF.

The chain joins TRBV5-6 to TRBJ2-3, with 8 bases identical to TRBD2. J gave up 6 bases and V 2 bases, and 8 bases lay outside the gene matches. Germline-derived CDR1 and CDR2 are SGHDT and YYEEEE. The CDR3 sequence is 15 residues long. The CDR3 sequence: CASSFRGGRGDTQYF. The CDR3 DNA is TGTGCCAGCAGCTTTCGGGGGGGCCGTGGTGATACGCAGTATTTT.

V gene TRBV30 combines with J gene TRBJ2-7; 8 nucleotides line up with TRBD1. This CDR3 is built from 14 residues. The ends lost 5 bases at V and 1 base at J; junction bases unmatched: 7. In germline, CDR1 is GTSNPN, CDR2 SVGIG (reference sequence). CDR3 DNA sequence: TGTGCCTGGCATGGGACAGGCGCTTCCTACGAGCAGTACTTC. It yields the protein CAWHGTGASYEQYF.

V gene TRBV25-1 combines with J gene TRBJ2-5, with 14 bases aligning to TRBD2. J was trimmed by 3 bases and V by 6 bases; bases with no gene match: 3. The germline V gene has CDR1 MGHDK and CDR2 SYGVNS. The CDR3 length is 15 residues. CDR3 in DNA: TGTGCCAGCAGCGGGACTAGCGGGGGTAAAGAGACCCAGTACTTC. Its protein product is CASSGTSGGKETQYF.

This clonotype has only a few counts. This chain uses TRBV20-1 with TRBJ2-7; 10 bases align to TRBD2. Germline values: CDR1 DFQATT, CDR2 SNEGSKA (reference sequence). The CDR3 has 16 residues. After removal of 0 bases from V and 2 bases from J, the junction contained 7 bases not matched to a gene. In nucleotides, the CDR3 is TGCAGTGCTAGAGACTGGAGACTAGCGGGTACCTACGAGCAGTACTTC. The encoded protein is CSARDWRLAGTYEQYF.

This chain joins TRBV18 and TRBJ2-7; possible D gene TRBD1, 6 bases. From germline, CDR1 is KGHSH and CDR2 LQKENI. CDR3 length equals 13 residues. With 4 bases removed from V and 3 bases from J, the gap between germline ends came to 10 bases. In DNA, the CDR3 is TGTGCCAGCTCACTCAGACAGGTCTACGAGCAGTACTTC. Encoded protein: CASSLRQVYEQYF.